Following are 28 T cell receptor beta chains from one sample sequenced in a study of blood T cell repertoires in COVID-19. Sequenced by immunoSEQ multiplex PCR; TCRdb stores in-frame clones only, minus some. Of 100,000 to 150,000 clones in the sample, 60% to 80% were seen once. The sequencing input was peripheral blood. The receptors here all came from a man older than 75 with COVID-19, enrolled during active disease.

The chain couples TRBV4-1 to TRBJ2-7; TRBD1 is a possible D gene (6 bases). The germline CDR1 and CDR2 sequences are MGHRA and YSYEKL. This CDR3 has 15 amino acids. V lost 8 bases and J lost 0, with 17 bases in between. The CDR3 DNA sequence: TGCGCCAGCCCCCGACAGGACTTTAACTCCTACGAGCAGTACTTC. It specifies CASPRQDFNSYEQYF.

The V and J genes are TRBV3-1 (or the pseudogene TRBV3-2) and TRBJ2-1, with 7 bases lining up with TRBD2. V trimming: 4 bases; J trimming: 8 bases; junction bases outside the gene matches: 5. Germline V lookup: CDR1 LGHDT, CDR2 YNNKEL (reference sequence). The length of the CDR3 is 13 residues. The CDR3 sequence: CASSLRLADEQFF. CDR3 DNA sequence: TGTGCCAGCAGCCTTCGACTAGCAGATGAGCAGTTCTTC.

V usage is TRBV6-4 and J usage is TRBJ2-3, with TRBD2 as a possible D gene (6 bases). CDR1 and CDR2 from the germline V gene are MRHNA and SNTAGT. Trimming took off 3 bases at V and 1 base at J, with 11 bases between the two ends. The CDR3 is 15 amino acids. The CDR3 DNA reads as TGTGCCAGCAGTGAGGAAGGAGGGCGCACAGATACGCAGTATTTT. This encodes CASSEEGGRTDTQYF.

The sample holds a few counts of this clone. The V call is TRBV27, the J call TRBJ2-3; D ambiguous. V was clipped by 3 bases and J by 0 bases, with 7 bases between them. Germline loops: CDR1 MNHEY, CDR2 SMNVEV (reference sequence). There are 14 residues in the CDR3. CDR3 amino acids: CASSLSSSTDTQYF. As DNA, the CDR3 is TGTGCCAGCAGTTTGTCTTCTAGCACAGATACGCAGTATTTT.

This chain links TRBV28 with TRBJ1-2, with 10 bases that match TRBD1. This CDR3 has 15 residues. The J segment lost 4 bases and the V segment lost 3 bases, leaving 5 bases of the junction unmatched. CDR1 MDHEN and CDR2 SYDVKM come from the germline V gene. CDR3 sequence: CASSFGGTGVYGYTF. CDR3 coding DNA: TGTGCCAGCAGTTTCGGTGGGACAGGGGTCTATGGCTACACCTTC.

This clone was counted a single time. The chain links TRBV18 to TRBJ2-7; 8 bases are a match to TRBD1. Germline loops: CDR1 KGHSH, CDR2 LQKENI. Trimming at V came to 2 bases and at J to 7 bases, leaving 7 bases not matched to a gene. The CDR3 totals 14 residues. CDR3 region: CASSPSRGRGEQYF. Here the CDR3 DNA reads TGTGCCAGCTCACCAAGCAGGGGGCGAGGGGAGCAGTACTTC.

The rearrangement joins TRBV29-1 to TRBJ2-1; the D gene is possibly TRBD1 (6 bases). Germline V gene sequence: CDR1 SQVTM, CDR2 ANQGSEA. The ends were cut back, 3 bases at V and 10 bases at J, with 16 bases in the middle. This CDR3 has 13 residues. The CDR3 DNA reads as TGCAGCGTTGACTTACTCGACAGGCCCGAGCAGTTCTTC. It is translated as CSVDLLDRPEQFF.

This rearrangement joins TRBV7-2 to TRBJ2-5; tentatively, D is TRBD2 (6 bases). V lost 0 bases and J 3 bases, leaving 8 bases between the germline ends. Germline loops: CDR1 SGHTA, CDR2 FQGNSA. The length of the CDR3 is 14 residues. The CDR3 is CASSLAGGKETQYF. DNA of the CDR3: TGTGCCAGCAGCTTAGCTGGAGGGAAAGAGACCCAGTACTTC.

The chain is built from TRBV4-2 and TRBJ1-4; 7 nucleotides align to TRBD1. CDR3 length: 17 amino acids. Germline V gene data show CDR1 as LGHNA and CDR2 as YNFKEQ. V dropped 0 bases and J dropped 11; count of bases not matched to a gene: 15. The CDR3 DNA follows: TGTGCCAGCAGCCAAGACCCCGGGACAGACGGTCGTGAGAAACTGTTTTTT. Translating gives CASSQDPGTDGREKLFF.

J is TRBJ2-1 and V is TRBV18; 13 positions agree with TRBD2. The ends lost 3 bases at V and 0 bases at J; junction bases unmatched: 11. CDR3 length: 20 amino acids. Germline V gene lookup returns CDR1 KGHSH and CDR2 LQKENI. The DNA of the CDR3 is TGTGCCAGCTCACCCAGCGAACTAGCGGGAGGGCCGTACTCCTACAATGAGCAGTTCTTC. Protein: CASSPSELAGGPYSYNEQFF.

The CDR3 here is CASALQGWTDTQYF. CDR3 DNA sequence: TGTGCCAGCGCACTGCAGGGGTGGACAGATACGCAGTATTTT. This chain uses TRBV6-5 with TRBJ2-3; perhaps TRBD1 as D (6 bases). Germline V gene data show CDR1 as MNHEY and CDR2 as SVGAGI. This CDR3 contains 14 residues. V lost 8 bases and J 3 bases, leaving 15 bases between the germline ends.

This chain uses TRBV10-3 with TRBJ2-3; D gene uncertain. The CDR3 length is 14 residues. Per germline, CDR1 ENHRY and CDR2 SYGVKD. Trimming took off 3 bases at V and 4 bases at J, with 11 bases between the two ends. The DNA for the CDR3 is TGTGCCATCAGTGATAGCCAAGGCGCAGATACGCAGTATTTT. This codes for CAISDSQGADTQYF.

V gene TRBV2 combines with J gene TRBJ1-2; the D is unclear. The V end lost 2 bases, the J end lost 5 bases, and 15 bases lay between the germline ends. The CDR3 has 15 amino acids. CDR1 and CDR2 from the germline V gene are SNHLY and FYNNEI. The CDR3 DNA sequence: TGTGCCAGCAGTGAAATGATGCGGGGAGGATATGGCTACACCTTC. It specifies CASSEMMRGGYGYTF. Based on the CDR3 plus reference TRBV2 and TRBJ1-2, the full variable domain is EPEVTQTPSHQVTQMGQEVILRCVPISNHLYFYWYRQILGQKVEFLVSFYNNEISEKSEIFDDQFSVERPDGSNFTLKIRSTKLEDSAMYFCASSEMMRGGYGYTFGSGTRLTVV.

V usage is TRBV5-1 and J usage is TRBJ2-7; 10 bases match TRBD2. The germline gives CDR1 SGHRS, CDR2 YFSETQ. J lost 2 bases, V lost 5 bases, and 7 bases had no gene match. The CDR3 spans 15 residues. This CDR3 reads CASRPGLAVPYEQYF. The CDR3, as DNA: TGCGCCAGCAGACCCGGACTAGCGGTGCCCTACGAGCAGTACTTC.

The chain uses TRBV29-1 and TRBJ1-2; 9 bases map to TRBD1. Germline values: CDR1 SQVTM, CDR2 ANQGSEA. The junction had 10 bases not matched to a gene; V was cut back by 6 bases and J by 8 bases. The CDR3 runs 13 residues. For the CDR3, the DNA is TGCAGCGTCGTGACAGGGGGGTCTCGGGGCTACACCTTC. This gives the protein CSVVTGGSRGYTF.

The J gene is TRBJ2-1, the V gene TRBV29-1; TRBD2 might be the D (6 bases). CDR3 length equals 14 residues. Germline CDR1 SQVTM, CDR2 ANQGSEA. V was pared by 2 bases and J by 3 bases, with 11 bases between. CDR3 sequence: CSVESGVNYNEQFF. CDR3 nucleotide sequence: TGCAGCGTTGAATCGGGGGTAAACTACAATGAGCAGTTCTTC.

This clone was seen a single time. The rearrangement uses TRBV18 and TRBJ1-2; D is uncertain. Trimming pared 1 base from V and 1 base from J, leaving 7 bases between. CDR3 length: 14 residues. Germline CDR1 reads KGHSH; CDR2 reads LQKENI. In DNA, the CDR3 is TGTGCCAGCTCACCACAAACACATAACTATGGCTACACCTTC. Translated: CASSPQTHNYGYTF. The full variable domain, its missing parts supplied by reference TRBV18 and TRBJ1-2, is NAGVMQNPRHLVRRRGQEARLRCSPMKGHSHVYWYRQLPEEGLKFMVYLQKENIIDESGMPKERFSAEFPKEGPSILRIQQVVRGDSAAYFCASSPQTHNYGYTFGSGTRLTVV.

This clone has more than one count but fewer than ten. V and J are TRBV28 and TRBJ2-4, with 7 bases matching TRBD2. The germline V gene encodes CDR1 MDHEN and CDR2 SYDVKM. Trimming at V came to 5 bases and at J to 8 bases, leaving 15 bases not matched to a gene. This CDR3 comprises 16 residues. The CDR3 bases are TGTGCCAGCAGTGCTTCGGCGGAGTTTGGGGGGGACATTCAGTACTTC. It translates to CASSASAEFGGDIQYF.

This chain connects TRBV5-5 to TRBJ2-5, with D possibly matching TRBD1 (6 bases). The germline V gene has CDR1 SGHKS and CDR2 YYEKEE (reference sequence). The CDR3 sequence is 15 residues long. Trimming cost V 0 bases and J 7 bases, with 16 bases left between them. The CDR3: CASSLGGQSLGTQYF. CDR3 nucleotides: TGTGCCAGCAGCTTGGGAGGACAGAGCCTAGGGACCCAGTACTTC.

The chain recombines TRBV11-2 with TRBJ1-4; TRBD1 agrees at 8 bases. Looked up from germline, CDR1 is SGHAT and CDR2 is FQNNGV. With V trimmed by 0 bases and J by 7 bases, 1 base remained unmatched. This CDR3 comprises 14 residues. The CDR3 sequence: CASSLDRGREKLFF. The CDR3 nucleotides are TGTGCCAGCAGCTTAGACAGGGGGCGTGAAAAACTGTTTTTT. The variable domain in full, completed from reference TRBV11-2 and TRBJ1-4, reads EAGVAQSPRYKIIEKRQSVAFWCNPISGHATLYWYQQILGQGPKLLIQFQNNGVVDDSQLPKDRFSAERLKGVDSTLKIQPAKLEDSAVYLCASSLDRGREKLFFGSGTQLSVL.

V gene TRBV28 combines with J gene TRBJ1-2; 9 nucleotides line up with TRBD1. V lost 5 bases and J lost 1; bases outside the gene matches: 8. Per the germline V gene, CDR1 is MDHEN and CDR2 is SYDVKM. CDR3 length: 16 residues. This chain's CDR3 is CASSVRGTGLNYGYTF. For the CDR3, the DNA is TGTGCCAGCAGTGTACGCGGGACAGGGCTTAACTATGGCTACACCTTC.

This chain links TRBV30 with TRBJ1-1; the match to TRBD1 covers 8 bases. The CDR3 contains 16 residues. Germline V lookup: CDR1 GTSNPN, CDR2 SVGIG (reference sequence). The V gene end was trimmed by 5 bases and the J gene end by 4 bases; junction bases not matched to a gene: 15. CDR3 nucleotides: TGTGCCTGGGTGGACAGGGAGATACATTTGGGCACTGAAGCTTTCTTT. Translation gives CAWVDREIHLGTEAFF.

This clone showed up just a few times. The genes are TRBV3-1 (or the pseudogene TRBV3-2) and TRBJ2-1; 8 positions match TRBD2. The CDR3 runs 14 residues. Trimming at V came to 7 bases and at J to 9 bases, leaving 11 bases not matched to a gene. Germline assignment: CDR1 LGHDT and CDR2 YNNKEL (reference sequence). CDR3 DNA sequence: TGTGCCAGCATGTCCAGCGGGAGCCCCATTGAGCAGTTCTTC. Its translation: CASMSSGSPIEQFF.

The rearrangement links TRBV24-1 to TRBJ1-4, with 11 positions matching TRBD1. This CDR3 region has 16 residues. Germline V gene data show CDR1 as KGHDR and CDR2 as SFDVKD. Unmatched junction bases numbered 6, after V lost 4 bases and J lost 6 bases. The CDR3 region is CATSEAPGQGDEKLFF. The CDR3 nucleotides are TGTGCCACCAGTGAGGCCCCGGGACAGGGGGATGAAAAACTGTTTTTT.

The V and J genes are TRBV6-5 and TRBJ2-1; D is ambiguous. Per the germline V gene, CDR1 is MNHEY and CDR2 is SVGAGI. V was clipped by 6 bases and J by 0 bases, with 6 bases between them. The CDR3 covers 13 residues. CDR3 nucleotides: TGTGCCAGCAGGGTGAGCTCCTACAATGAGCAGTTCTTC. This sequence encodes CASRVSSYNEQFF.

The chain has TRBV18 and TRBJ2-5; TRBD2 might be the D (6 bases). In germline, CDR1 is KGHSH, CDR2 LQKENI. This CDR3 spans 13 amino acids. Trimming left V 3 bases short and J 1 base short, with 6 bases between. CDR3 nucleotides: TGTGCCAGCTCACCCGGGAGCCAAGAGACCCAGTACTTC. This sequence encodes CASSPGSQETQYF.

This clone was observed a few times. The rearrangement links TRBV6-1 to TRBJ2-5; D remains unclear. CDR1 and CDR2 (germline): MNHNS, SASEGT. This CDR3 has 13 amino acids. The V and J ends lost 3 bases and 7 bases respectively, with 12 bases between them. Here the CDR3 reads CASSDAVVGTQYF. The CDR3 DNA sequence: TGTGCCAGCAGTGATGCGGTTGTAGGGACCCAGTACTTC.

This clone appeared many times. CDR3 region: CASSLAAGGLPRGAQYF. The CDR3 region has the DNA TGTGCCAGCAGTTTAGCGGCAGGGGGCCTGCCTCGAGGCGCCCAGTACTTC. The genes are TRBV28 and TRBJ2-5; 8 nucleotides agree with TRBD1. The germline V gene encodes CDR1 MDHEN and CDR2 SYDVKM. V shed 2 bases and J 9 bases; nucleotides not matched to a gene: 17. This CDR3 contains 17 residues.